Below, 19 T cell receptor beta chains from the same sample are listed, as sequenced in a study of identifying expanded T cells in peripheral blood. Here immunoSEQ multiplex PCR was the method, and the copy in TCRdb shows in-frame clones only, minus some. Of approximately 75,000 clones listed, under 90% were seen once; the top ten hold 3% to 4%. Input material: blood. The receptors originated from a person between 18 and 75 years old in good health.

This clone was counted once. CDR3 bases: TGTGCCAGTAGTAGCGGGGGCAGCCGCTATGGCTACACCTTC. Its protein is CASSSGGSRYGYTF. V usage is TRBV19 and J usage is TRBJ1-2; perhaps TRBD1 as D (6 bases). This CDR3 comprises 14 residues. Deletions cut 4 bases from V and 4 bases from J, with 13 bases between. From germline, CDR1 is LNHDA and CDR2 SQIVND (reference sequence). Full variable domain (rest looked up from reference TRBV19 and TRBJ1-2): DGGITQSPKYLFRKEGQNVTLSCEQNLNHDAMYWYRQDPGQGLRLIYYSQIVNDFQKGDIAEGYSVSREKKESFPLTVTSAQKNPTAFYLCASSSGGSRYGYTFGSGTRLTVV.

The genes are TRBV4-2 and TRBJ2-1; D remains ambiguous. Germline lookup yields CDR1 LGHNA and CDR2 YNFKEQ. The ends were cut back, 1 base at V and 6 bases at J, with 4 bases in the middle. The CDR3 contains 12 residues. The CDR3: CASSQVVNEQFF. CDR3 bases: TGTGCCAGCAGCCAAGTGGTCAATGAGCAGTTCTTC.

J is TRBJ2-7 and V is TRBV19, with D perhaps TRBD1 (6 bases). V was trimmed by 7 bases and J by 5 bases, leaving 9 bases between them. Germline loops: CDR1 LNHDA, CDR2 SQIVND (reference sequence). This CDR3 has 11 amino acids. The CDR3 loop is CASKQGNEQYF. CDR3 bases: TGTGCCAGTAAACAGGGCAACGAGCAGTACTTC.

This chain links TRBV7-9 with TRBJ1-1; no firm D call. Trimming cost V 6 bases and J 2 bases, with 13 bases left between them. Germline-derived CDR1 and CDR2 are SEHNR and FQNEAQ (reference sequence). The CDR3 extends over 14 amino acids. In DNA, the CDR3 is TGTGCCAGCAGACGGGGTTCGTCCAACACTGAAGCTTTCTTT. This sequence encodes CASRRGSSNTEAFF.

The chain employs TRBV13 and TRBJ2-1, with 10 bases fitting TRBD1. Per germline, CDR1 PRHDT and CDR2 FYEKMQ (reference sequence). The J segment lost 5 bases and the V segment lost 8 bases, leaving 21 bases of the junction unmatched. The CDR3 runs 19 residues. Here the CDR3 reads CASRSGPGQGQFWDNEQFF. Here the CDR3 DNA reads TGTGCCAGCCGGTCAGGCCCGGGACAGGGGCAGTTTTGGGACAATGAGCAGTTCTTC.

This sequence joins TRBV5-1 and TRBJ2-1, with 7 bases fitting TRBD2. The V segment lost 5 bases and the J segment 0 bases; nucleotides outside the gene matches: 8. The CDR3 consists of 16 residues. The germline gives CDR1 SGHRS, CDR2 YFSETQ. The CDR3 nucleotides are TGCGCCAGCAGACCGGGGCGGGGGAGCTCCTACAATGAGCAGTTCTTC. Its translation is CASRPGRGSSYNEQFF. The full variable domain, in which reference TRBV5-1 and TRBJ2-1 provide the parts outside the CDR3, is KAGVTQTPRYLIKTRGQQVTLSCSPISGHRSVSWYQQTPGQGLQFLFEYFSETQRNKGNFPGRFSGRQFSNSRSEMNVSTLELGDSALYLCASRPGRGSSYNEQFFGPGTRLTVL.

This clone has a handful of counts. The chain employs TRBV9 and TRBJ1-3; a possible D gene is TRBD1 (6 bases). V lost 3 bases to trimming and J lost 1 base, with 8 bases between them. Germline assignment: CDR1 SGDLS and CDR2 YYNGEE. CDR3 length equals 14 residues. CDR3 DNA: TGTGCCAGCAGCGGGGGGACATCTGGAAACACCATATATTTT. The encoded protein is CASSGGTSGNTIYF.

CDR3 DNA sequence: TGTGCCAGCAGCGTAGGGGGAGATACGCAGTATTTT. Amino acids: CASSVGGDTQYF. The chain combines TRBV9 with TRBJ2-3; D uncertain. V lost 0 bases and J 5 bases, leaving 4 bases between the germline ends. This CDR3 is built from 12 residues. Germline V gene data show CDR1 as SGDLS and CDR2 as YYNGEE.

The chain has TRBV12-5 and TRBJ2-5; 8 nucleotides line up with TRBD2. Germline assignment: CDR1 LGHNT and CDR2 FRNRAP. This CDR3 contains 14 residues. V shed 4 bases and J 1 base; nucleotides not matched to a gene: 2. The DNA of the CDR3 is TGTGCTAGTGGTTCCGGGACTAGCCAAGAGACCCAGTACTTC. Residues: CASGSGTSQETQYF.

V usage is TRBV28 and J usage is TRBJ2-7; no clear D gene. CDR3 size: 14 residues. Germline CDR1 reads MDHEN; CDR2 reads SYDVKM. Trimming took 3 bases from V and 0 from J, leaving 9 bases between them. The CDR3 DNA is TGTGCCAGCAGTTTCAAGGGCGTCTCCTACGAGCAGTACTTC. This sequence encodes CASSFKGVSYEQYF.

The chain carries TRBV25-1 and TRBJ1-4; TRBD1 might be the D (6 bases). V was clipped by 6 bases and J by 5 bases, with 16 bases between them. The germline V gene has CDR1 MGHDK and CDR2 SYGVNS. The CDR3 totals 15 residues. CDR3 DNA: TGTGCCAGCAGCAAGGCCCCTCAGGGGAATGAAAAACTGTTTTTT. Residues: CASSKAPQGNEKLFF.

This chain joins TRBV4-1 and TRBJ1-2, with TRBD1 matching 9 bases. The CDR3 loop spans 14 amino acids. J gave up 6 bases and V 3 bases, and 5 bases lay outside the gene matches. Germline V gives CDR1 MGHRA, CDR2 YSYEKL. CDR3 in amino acids: CASSHATGGDGYTF. The CDR3 DNA reads TGCGCCAGCAGCCACGCAACAGGGGGCGATGGCTACACCTTC.

The V and J genes are TRBV7-3 and TRBJ2-3, with 8 bases that match TRBD2. Per germline, CDR1 SGHTA and CDR2 FQGTGA. This CDR3 spans 15 amino acids. V trimming: 5 bases; J trimming: 2 bases; junction bases outside the gene matches: 6. This chain's CDR3 is CASSKIAGNTDTQYF. In nucleotides, the CDR3 is TGTGCCAGCAGCAAAATAGCGGGAAACACAGATACGCAGTATTTT.

The chain recombines TRBV15 with TRBJ2-7, with D possibly matching TRBD1 (5 bases). The V gene lost 1 base and the J gene lost 4 bases, with 8 bases spanning the gap. This CDR3 has 13 amino acids. From germline, CDR1 is LNHNV and CDR2 YYDKDF (reference sequence). The CDR3 bases are TGTGCCACCAGCAGAGGACAGCCTTACGAGCAGTACTTC. Translation: CATSRGQPYEQYF.

The gene calls are TRBV5-5 and TRBJ2-1; D gene ambiguous. The V end was cut by 1 base, the J end by 4 bases, with 6 bases between. From germline, CDR1 is SGHKS and CDR2 YYEKEE (reference sequence). This CDR3 is 13 amino acids long. CDR3 protein: CASSLYGYNEQFF. CDR3 nucleotides: TGTGCCAGCAGCTTGTACGGGTACAATGAGCAGTTCTTC.

The gene calls are TRBV5-4 and TRBJ2-7; 7 nucleotides line up with TRBD2. The junction had 9 bases not matched to a gene; V was cut back by 4 bases and J by 2 bases. The CDR3 has 15 amino acids. Germline V lookup: CDR1 SGHNT, CDR2 YYREEE (reference sequence). The CDR3 coding sequence is TGTGCCAGCAGCACCGGGACTAAATCTACCTACGAGCAGTACTTC. It yields the protein CASSTGTKSTYEQYF.

The rearrangement uses TRBV5-1 and TRBJ2-2, with 9 bases fitting TRBD2. V shed 1 base and J 3 bases; nucleotides not matched to a gene: 4. CDR1 SGHRS and CDR2 YFSETQ come from the germline V gene. The CDR3 is 16 residues long. Written as DNA, the CDR3 is TGCGCCAGCAGCTTGTTAGCGGGGGAGTACACCGGGGAGCTGTTTTTT. This translates into CASSLLAGEYTGELFF.

The rearrangement links TRBV27 to TRBJ2-6, with D possibly matching TRBD1 (6 bases). Between the trimmed V and J ends, which lost 8 bases and 0 bases, there was a span of 14 bases. Looked up from germline, CDR1 is MNHEY and CDR2 is SMNVEV (reference sequence). The CDR3 covers 16 residues. The CDR3 DNA reads TGTGCCAGCGGGGGCAGCTCTAGCTCTGGGGCCAACGTCCTGACTTTC. Protein sequence: CASGGSSSSGANVLTF.

This clone was detected once. In nucleotides, the CDR3 is TGTGCCAGCGGACGGGGGGCTTGGGGCTACACCTTC. This sequence encodes CASGRGAWGYTF. The chain carries TRBV6-5 and TRBJ1-2, with D possibly matching TRBD1 (6 bases). Germline loops: CDR1 MNHEY, CDR2 SVGAGI. Trimming removed 8 bases at V and 8 bases at J, with 15 bases between. The length of the CDR3 is 12 residues.